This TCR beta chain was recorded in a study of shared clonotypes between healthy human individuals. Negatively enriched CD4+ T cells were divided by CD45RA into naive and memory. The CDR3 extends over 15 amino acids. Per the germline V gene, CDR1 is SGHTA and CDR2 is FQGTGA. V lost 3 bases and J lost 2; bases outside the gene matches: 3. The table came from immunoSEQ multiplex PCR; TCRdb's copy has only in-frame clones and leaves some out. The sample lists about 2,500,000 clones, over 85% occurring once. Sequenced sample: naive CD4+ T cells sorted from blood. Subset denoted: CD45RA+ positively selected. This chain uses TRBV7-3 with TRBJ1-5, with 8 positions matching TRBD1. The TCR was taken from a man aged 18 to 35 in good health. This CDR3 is CASSFQGAGNQPQHF. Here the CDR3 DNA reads TGTGCCAGCAGCTTCCAGGGGGCTGGCAATCAGCCCCAGCATTTT.